This entry lists 3 T cell receptor beta chains sequenced from one sample in a study of OX40 agonist ivuxolimab in advanced cancers. Profiled with immunoSEQ multiplex PCR; TCRdb holds only in-frame clones, not every one. The sample records about 52,000 clones, 90% to 95% being singletons. Source: CD4+ or CD8+ T cells sorted from blood, taken in a trial of the OX40 agonist ivuxolimab. The receptors stem from an adult with an advanced solid tumor such as melanoma, head and neck, liver or kidney cancer.

J is TRBJ2-1 and V is TRBV9; D unclear. The V and J ends lost 0 bases and 2 bases respectively, with 9 bases between them. Germline V gene sequence: CDR1 SGDLS, CDR2 YYNGEE. The CDR3 extends over 15 amino acids. The CDR3 nucleotides are TGTGCCAGCAGCGTAGAATCTAGACCCTACAATGAGCAGTTCTTC. It translates to CASSVESRPYNEQFF.

The chain recombines TRBV7-2 with TRBJ2-7, with TRBD2 matching 11 bases. Trimming removed 5 bases from V and 3 bases from J; junction bases left unmatched: 3. The CDR3 covers 14 residues. CDR1 and CDR2 (germline): SGHTA, FQGNSA. The CDR3 region is CASSHTSGGYEQYF. Here the CDR3 DNA reads TGTGCCAGCAGCCACACTAGCGGGGGCTACGAGCAGTACTTC.

The chain links TRBV7-9 to TRBJ2-7; weak D call: TRBD1 (6 bases). The germline gives CDR1 SEHNR, CDR2 FQNEAQ (reference sequence). Trimming took 5 bases from V and 3 from J, leaving 17 bases between them. This CDR3 is 15 amino acids long. The CDR3 loop reads CASSARDNIGYEQYF. The CDR3 DNA sequence: TGTGCCAGCAGCGCTCGGGACAATATAGGCTACGAGCAGTACTTC.